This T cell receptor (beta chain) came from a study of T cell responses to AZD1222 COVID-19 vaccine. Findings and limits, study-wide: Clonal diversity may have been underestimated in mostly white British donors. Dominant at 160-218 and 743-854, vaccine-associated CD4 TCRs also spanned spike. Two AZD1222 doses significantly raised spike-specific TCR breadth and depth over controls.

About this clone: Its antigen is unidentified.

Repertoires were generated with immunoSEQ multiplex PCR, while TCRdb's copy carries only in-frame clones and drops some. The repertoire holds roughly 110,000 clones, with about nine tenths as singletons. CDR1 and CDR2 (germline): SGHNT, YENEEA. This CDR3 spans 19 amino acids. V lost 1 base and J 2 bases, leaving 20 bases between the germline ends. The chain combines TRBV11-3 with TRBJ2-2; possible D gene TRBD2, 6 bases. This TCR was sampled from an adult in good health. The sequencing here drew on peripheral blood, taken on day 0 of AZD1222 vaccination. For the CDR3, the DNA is TGTGCCAGCAGCTTAGCTGGAGGGTTTGTCGGGGTTAACACCGGGGAGCTGTTTTTT. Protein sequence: CASSLAGGFVGVNTGELFF.